The rows below give T cell receptor beta chains drawn from one sample of a study of T cell clusters in autoimmune cytopenias. TCRdb re-called the multiplex PCR reads and gives one entry per CDR3 protein, without DNA. The ten most abundant clones cover approximately 31% of a sample with about 570 distinct CDR3 sequences. These records were also assigned to another study, of T cell repertoires in aging, cancer and after chemotherapy.

What was sequenced was peripheral blood. These receptors all stem from a human donor with chronic lymphocytic leukemia. Both conserved end residues are part of each CDR3. Clone size is shown for a subset of rows, as once, few, many or a class of expanded clone.

j_call: TRBJ2-7
clone_size: .
v_call: TRBV15
cdr3_aa: CATSREVAGEANHEQYF

j_call: TRBJ1-3
clone_size: .
v_call: TRBV6-5
cdr3_aa: CASRVPKGGNTIYF

j_call: TRBJ1-2
clone_size: large
v_call: TRBV6-9
cdr3_aa: CASSPSHVSGNYGYTF

j_call: TRBJ1-1
clone_size: large
v_call: TRBV18
cdr3_aa: CASSPPSRVVTAFF

j_call: TRBJ2-5
clone_size: .
v_call: TRBV6-4
cdr3_aa: CASRAGGKETQYF

j_call: TRBJ1-3
clone_size: large
v_call: TRBV5-5
cdr3_aa: CASSNSGTGGNTIYF

j_call: TRBJ2-5
clone_size: medium-sized
v_call: TRBV4-1
cdr3_aa: CASSQVGGEVQETQYF

j_call: TRBJ1-3
clone_size: medium-sized
v_call: TRBV20-1
cdr3_aa: CSARETGGVRRNTIYF

j_call: TRBJ1-1
clone_size: medium-sized
v_call: TRBV10-1
cdr3_aa: CASSENRGMEAFF

j_call: TRBJ1-2
clone_size: medium-sized
v_call: TRBV24-1
cdr3_aa: CATSRGASPGNYGYTF

j_call: TRBJ1-1
clone_size: .
v_call: TRBV7-9
cdr3_aa: CASSFAGGYEQYFGPGGAFF

j_call: TRBJ2-2
clone_size: large
v_call: TRBV7-9
cdr3_aa: CASSLTGWNTGELFF

j_call: TRBJ2-2
clone_size: .
v_call: TRBV6-5
cdr3_aa: CASRLGAGGADTGELFF

j_call: TRBJ2-7
clone_size: .
v_call: TRBV10-3
cdr3_aa: CAISSTGVSYEQYF

j_call: TRBJ1-1
clone_size: .
v_call: TRBV20-1
cdr3_aa: CSAIGTSRWEQYFGPGGAFF

j_call: TRBJ2-5
clone_size: medium-sized
v_call: TRBV14
cdr3_aa: CASSRPPPGHGEETQYF

j_call: TRBJ2-1
clone_size: .
v_call: TRBV6-1
cdr3_aa: CASSGWTGRGGNEQFF

j_call: TRBJ2-3
clone_size: medium-sized
v_call: TRBV20-1
cdr3_aa: CSAPDRGRNTDTQYF

j_call: TRBJ2-2
clone_size: hyperexpanded
v_call: TRBV29-1
cdr3_aa: CSVEKEDSGKNTGELFF

j_call: TRBJ2-2
clone_size: .
v_call: TRBV11-3
cdr3_aa: CASSGLRAVNTGELFF

j_call: TRBJ2-1
clone_size: .
v_call: TRBV9
cdr3_aa: CASSVVAGGYEQYF

j_call: TRBJ1-2
clone_size: large
v_call: TRBV27
cdr3_aa: CASSLERQGRNGYTF

j_call: TRBJ1-5
clone_size: medium-sized
v_call: TRBV7-2
cdr3_aa: CASTQGGNQPQHF

j_call: TRBJ1-2
clone_size: large
v_call: TRBV19
cdr3_aa: CASSIITRDPSGYTF

j_call: TRBJ2-5
clone_size: .
v_call: TRBV20-1
cdr3_aa: CSARLAGGPKETQYF

j_call: TRBJ2-2
clone_size: .
v_call: TRBV29-1
cdr3_aa: CSASGVGELFF

j_call: TRBJ1-2
clone_size: .
v_call: TRBV27
cdr3_aa: CASSLWGASPGNYGYTF

j_call: TRBJ2-5
clone_size: large
v_call: TRBV19
cdr3_aa: CASSIGSGTLKETQYF

j_call: TRBJ2-7
clone_size: medium-sized
v_call: TRBV11-2
cdr3_aa: CASSLEGGVVDEQYF

j_call: TRBJ2-3
clone_size: large
v_call: TRBV20-1
cdr3_aa: CSGSQWGQGRYTQYF

j_call: TRBJ1-1
clone_size: medium-sized
v_call: TRBV19
cdr3_aa: CASRSGQGGFNTEAFF

j_call: TRBJ1-2
clone_size: large
v_call: TRBV27
cdr3_aa: CASSLSAQGGGYTF

j_call: TRBJ1-5
clone_size: medium-sized
v_call: TRBV27
cdr3_aa: CASRRAGTEIFNQPQHF

j_call: TRBJ1-6
clone_size: large
v_call: TRBV6-5
cdr3_aa: CASRTGTTSPLHF

j_call: TRBJ2-5
clone_size: .
v_call: TRBV27
cdr3_aa: CASSSSGGQETQYF

j_call: TRBJ1-1
clone_size: medium-sized
v_call: TRBV7-6
cdr3_aa: CASSRDINTEAFF

j_call: TRBJ1-2
clone_size: medium-sized
v_call: TRBV7-9
cdr3_aa: CASSLLDNLKGYTF

j_call: TRBJ2-3
clone_size: large
v_call: TRBV6-2/TRBV6-3
cdr3_aa: CASSYPQISGASGSSDTQYF

j_call: TRBJ1-2
clone_size: .
v_call: TRBV6-2/TRBV6-3
cdr3_aa: CASSPRGFGYTF

j_call: TRBJ2-1
clone_size: .
v_call: TRBV4-1
cdr3_aa: CASSWDRWYNEQFF

j_call: TRBJ2-6
clone_size: .
v_call: TRBV7-6
cdr3_aa: CASSLGRGGLDGANVLTF

j_call: TRBJ1-2
clone_size: medium-sized
v_call: TRBV5-1
cdr3_aa: CASSPAGIGPNYGYTF

j_call: TRBJ2-1
clone_size: large
v_call: TRBV11-2
cdr3_aa: CASSWGVEQFF

j_call: TRBJ1-2
clone_size: .
v_call: TRBV19
cdr3_aa: CASSTGTGSYGYTF

j_call: TRBJ1-4
clone_size: medium-sized
v_call: TRBV7-9
cdr3_aa: CASSLSPTRLLGGGEKLFF

j_call: TRBJ1-5
clone_size: .
v_call: TRBV27
cdr3_aa: CASSSRPGPREPQHF

j_call: TRBJ2-1
clone_size: large
v_call: TRBV20-1
cdr3_aa: CSAQGLSYNEQFF

j_call: TRBJ1-2
clone_size: medium-sized
v_call: TRBV7-9
cdr3_aa: CASSLAGSYGYTF

j_call: TRBJ2-2
clone_size: large
v_call: TRBV20-1
cdr3_aa: CSASKGRGWTGELFF

j_call: TRBJ2-3
clone_size: large
v_call: TRBV6-1
cdr3_aa: CASSEGSYQLGDTQYF

j_call: TRBJ2-7
clone_size: .
v_call: TRBV2
cdr3_aa: CASTRGSYEQYF

j_call: TRBJ1-5
clone_size: .
v_call: TRBV3-1
cdr3_aa: CASSQAPTGVGQPQHF

j_call: TRBJ1-5
clone_size: medium-sized
v_call: TRBV12-5
cdr3_aa: CASGTGRNNQPQHF

j_call: TRBJ2-2
clone_size: hyperexpanded
v_call: TRBV15
cdr3_aa: CATSSTTGRITGELFF

j_call: TRBJ1-2
clone_size: .
v_call: TRBV6-5
cdr3_aa: CASSRQGTYGYTF